This TCR beta chain was documented in a study of T cell changes during pregnancy in multiple sclerosis. CDR1 and CDR2 (germline): MGHDK, SYGVNS. CDR3 length: 14 amino acids. The trim removed 6 bases at V and 3 bases at J, leaving 6 bases unmatched. The method was immunoSEQ multiplex PCR; TCRdb's version includes in-frame clones alone and lacks a portion of them. The data hold some 40,000 clones, with roughly 90% observed a single time. The sequence was obtained from a female donor in good health, enrolled as a control in a pregnancy study. The starting material was peripheral blood, obtained in the second trimester of pregnancy. The V gene is TRBV25-1, the J gene TRBJ2-7; 9 nucleotides match TRBD1. The CDR3 is CASSPMDRGYEQYF. CDR3 bases: TGTGCCAGCAGCCCCATGGACAGGGGCTACGAGCAGTACTTC.